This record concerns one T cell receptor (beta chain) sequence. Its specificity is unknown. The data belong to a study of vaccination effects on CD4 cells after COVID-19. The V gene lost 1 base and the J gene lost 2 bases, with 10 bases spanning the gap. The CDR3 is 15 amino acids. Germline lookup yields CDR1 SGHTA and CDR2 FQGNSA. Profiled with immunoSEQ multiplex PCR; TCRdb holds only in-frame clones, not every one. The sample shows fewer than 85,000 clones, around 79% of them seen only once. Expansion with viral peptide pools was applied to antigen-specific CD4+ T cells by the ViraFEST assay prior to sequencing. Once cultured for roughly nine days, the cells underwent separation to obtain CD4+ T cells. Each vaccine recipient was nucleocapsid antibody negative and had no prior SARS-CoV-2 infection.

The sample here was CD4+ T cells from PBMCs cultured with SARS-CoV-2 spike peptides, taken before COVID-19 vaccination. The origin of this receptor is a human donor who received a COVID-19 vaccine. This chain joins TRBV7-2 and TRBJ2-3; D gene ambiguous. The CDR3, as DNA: TGTGCCAGCAGCTTAGATACGGTGGCCACAGATACGCAGTATTTT. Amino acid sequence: CASSLDTVATDTQYF.